This TCR beta chain originates from a study of regulatory T cells in long-lasting Graves disease. Study-wide background: Patients newly diagnosed with Graves' had been on antithyroid drugs for under 3 months.

The ends lost 1 base at V and 5 bases at J; junction bases unmatched: 2. This CDR3 is 15 amino acids long. The germline V gene encodes CDR1 MGHRA and CDR2 YSYEKL. Time point indicated: newly diagnosed GD, antithyroid drugs for less than 3 months. Isolated PBMC RNA provided the starting material for the TCR library. There are a few counts of this clonotype. Researchers made TCR beta libraries by using iRepertoire HTBI primers and running Arm-PCR on CDR3 regions. Using its own MiXCR run on the multiplex PCR reads, TCRdb lists one record per CDR3 protein. The sample contains approximately 400,000 distinct CDR3 sequences, 15% of which appear only once. These records were also assigned to another study, of T cells in Graves' hyperthyroidism and ophthalmopathy. This second study says: Orbital computed tomography and thyroid ultrasound, together with serum TRAb and thyroxine and clinical symptoms, were used for diagnoses.

This TCR was sampled from a woman younger than 45 with Graves disease. V usage is TRBV4-1 and J usage is TRBJ1-5, with 10 bases identical to TRBD1. Specimen: peripheral blood mononuclear cells (PBMCs), collected at new diagnosis, from a patient treated with antithyroid drugs. Written as DNA, the CDR3 is TGCGCCAGCAGCCAAGGAGGGACAGGGGATCAGCCCCAGCATTTT. Amino acid sequence: CASSQGGTGDQPQHF.